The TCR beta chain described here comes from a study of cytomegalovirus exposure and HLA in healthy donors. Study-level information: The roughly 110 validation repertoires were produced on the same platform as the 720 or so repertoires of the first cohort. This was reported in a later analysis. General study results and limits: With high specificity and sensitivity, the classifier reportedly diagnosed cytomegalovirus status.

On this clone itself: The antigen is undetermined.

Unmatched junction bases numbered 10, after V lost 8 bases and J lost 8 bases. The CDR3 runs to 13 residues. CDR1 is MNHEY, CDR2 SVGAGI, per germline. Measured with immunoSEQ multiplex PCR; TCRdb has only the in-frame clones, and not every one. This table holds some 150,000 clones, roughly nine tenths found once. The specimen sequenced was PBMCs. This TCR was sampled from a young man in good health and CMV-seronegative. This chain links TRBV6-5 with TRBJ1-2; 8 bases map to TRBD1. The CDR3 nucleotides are TGTGCCAGCTTAGCGCAGGGGGCGCGCGGCTACACCTTC. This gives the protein CASLAQGARGYTF.